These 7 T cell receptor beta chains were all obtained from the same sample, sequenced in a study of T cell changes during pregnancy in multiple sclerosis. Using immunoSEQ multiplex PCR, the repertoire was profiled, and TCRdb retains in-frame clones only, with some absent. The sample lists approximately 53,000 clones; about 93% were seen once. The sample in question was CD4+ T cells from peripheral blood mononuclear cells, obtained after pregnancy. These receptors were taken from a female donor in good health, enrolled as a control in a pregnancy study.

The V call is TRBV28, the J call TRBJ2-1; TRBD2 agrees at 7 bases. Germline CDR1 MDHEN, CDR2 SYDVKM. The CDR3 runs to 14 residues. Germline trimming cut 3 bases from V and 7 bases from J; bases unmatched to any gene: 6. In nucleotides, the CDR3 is TGTGCCAGCAGTTTGGGCGGGAGTAGGAATGAGCAGTTCTTC. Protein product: CASSLGGSRNEQFF.

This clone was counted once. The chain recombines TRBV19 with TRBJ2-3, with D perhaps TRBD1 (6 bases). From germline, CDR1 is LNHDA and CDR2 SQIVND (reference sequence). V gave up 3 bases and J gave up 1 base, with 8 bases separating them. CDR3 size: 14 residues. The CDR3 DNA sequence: TGTGCCAGTAGTATTTCAGGGGGCACAGATACGCAGTATTTT. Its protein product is CASSISGGTDTQYF.

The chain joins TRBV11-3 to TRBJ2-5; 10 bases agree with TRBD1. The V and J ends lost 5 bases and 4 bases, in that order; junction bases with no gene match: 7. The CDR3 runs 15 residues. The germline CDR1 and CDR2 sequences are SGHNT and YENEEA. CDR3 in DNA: TGTGCCAGCAGCGAGGGGGGACAGGGGTCAGAGACCCAGTACTTC. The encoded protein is CASSEGGQGSETQYF.

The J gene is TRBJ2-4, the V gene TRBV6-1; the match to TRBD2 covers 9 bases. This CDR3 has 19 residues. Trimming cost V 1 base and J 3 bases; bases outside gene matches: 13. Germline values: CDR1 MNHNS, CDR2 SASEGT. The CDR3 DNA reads TGTGCCAGCAGTGAAGTGGAGGGGCTAGCGGGAAAACTCAAAAACATTCAGTACTTC. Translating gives CASSEVEGLAGKLKNIQYF.

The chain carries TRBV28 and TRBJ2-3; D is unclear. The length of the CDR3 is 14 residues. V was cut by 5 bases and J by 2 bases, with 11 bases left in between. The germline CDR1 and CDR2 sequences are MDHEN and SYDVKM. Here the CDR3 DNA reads TGTGCCAGCAGTAGCCCCGCCAACACAGATACGCAGTATTTT. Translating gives CASSSPANTDTQYF.

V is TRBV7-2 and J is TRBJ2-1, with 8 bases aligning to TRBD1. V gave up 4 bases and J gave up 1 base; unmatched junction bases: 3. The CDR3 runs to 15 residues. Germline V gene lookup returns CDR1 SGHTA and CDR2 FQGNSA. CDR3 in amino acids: CASSSRDRSYNEQFF. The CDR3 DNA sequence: TGTGCCAGCAGCTCACGGGACAGGTCCTACAATGAGCAGTTCTTC.

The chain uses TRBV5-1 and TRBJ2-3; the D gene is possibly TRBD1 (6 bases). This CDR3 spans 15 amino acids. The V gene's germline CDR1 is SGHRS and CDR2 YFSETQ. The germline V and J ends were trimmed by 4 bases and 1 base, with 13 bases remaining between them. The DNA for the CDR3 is TGCGCCAGCAGCGCTCGGGACACCCGCACAGATACGCAGTATTTT. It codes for CASSARDTRTDTQYF.